The clone carrying this T cell receptor (beta chain) came up a few times. This entry comes from a study of T cell responses to AZD1222 COVID-19 vaccine. The length of the CDR3 is 14 residues. Germline V gene lookup returns CDR1 SGHNT and CDR2 YYREEE (reference sequence). V shed 4 bases and J 8 bases; nucleotides not matched to a gene: 7. The table came from immunoSEQ multiplex PCR; TCRdb's copy has only in-frame clones and leaves some out. This sample has 130,000 or so clones; 93% occur once, and the top ten carry 0.75% to 1%. The chain has TRBV5-4 and TRBJ2-1; 9 nucleotides match TRBD1. This specimen consisted of peripheral blood, obtained on day 0 of MenACWY control vaccination. The receptor's source is an adult in good health. CDR3 in DNA: TGTGCCAGCAGCCCGGACAGGGGTGTCCATGAGCAGTTCTTC. This translates into CASSPDRGVHEQFF.